Listed below are T cell receptor beta chains from one sample, sequenced in a study of blood T cell repertoires in COVID-19. Some clones are missing from TCRdb's copy, which holds only in-frame ones; the method was immunoSEQ multiplex PCR. The sample has about 210,000 clones; approximately 85% are singletons. The sequenced sample consisted of PBMCs or T cells enriched from blood (not recorded which). Every receptor here comes from a middle-aged man with acute COVID-19. Both conserved end residues are trimmed from each CDR3. Fields, in order: V gene, clone size, CDR3 protein. Clone size is given for some rows only: seen once, a few or many times, or a class if the clone is expanded.

v_call: TRBV19; clone_size: -; cdr3_aa: ASSIKGSAEAF
v_call: TRBV28; clone_size: -; cdr3_aa: ASKTLAVQETQY
v_call: TRBV5-1; clone_size: -; cdr3_aa: ASLEGVGGTEAF
v_call: TRBV27; clone_size: -; cdr3_aa: ASSGDYPTYEQY
v_call: TRBV12-5; clone_size: -; cdr3_aa: ASGLQGLAGGPTDTQY
v_call: TRBV28; clone_size: -; cdr3_aa: ASSPSSVTDTQY
v_call: TRBV5-4; clone_size: -; cdr3_aa: ASSLPGRNQETQY
v_call: TRBV5-1; clone_size: -; cdr3_aa: ASSPSFPGLNEQF
v_call: TRBV24-1; clone_size: -; cdr3_aa: ATSDWTGNQPQH
v_call: TRBV28; clone_size: once; cdr3_aa: ASSSHRVTEAF
v_call: TRBV27; clone_size: -; cdr3_aa: ASSFRPTGESSYEQY
v_call: TRBV9; clone_size: -; cdr3_aa: ASSDPSGRINEQF
v_call: TRBV2; clone_size: -; cdr3_aa: ANRLAGGYNEQF
v_call: TRBV7-2; clone_size: -; cdr3_aa: ASSFIGLAGETQY
v_call: TRBV19; clone_size: -; cdr3_aa: ASSWGGSNQPQH
v_call: TRBV11-3; clone_size: -; cdr3_aa: ASSLDGGTRGNEQF
v_call: TRBV13; clone_size: -; cdr3_aa: ASSESGLAGGPHEQY
v_call: TRBV2; clone_size: -; cdr3_aa: ASSGLAGSSTDTQY
v_call: TRBV18; clone_size: once; cdr3_aa: ASSPGTGGGETQY
v_call: TRBV6-4; clone_size: -; cdr3_aa: ASSPTPTTGYNYGYT
v_call: TRBV7-6; clone_size: -; cdr3_aa: ASSSSARYNSPLH
v_call: TRBV13; clone_size: -; cdr3_aa: ASRPTSGRAGLGETQY
v_call: TRBV5-1; clone_size: few; cdr3_aa: ASSDSGKNTGELF
v_call: TRBV9; clone_size: -; cdr3_aa: ASSVGLAGVDTQY
v_call: TRBV28; clone_size: -; cdr3_aa: ASSRDPGQGVLRGNQPQH
v_call: TRBV7-2; clone_size: -; cdr3_aa: ASSPDRMEKLF
v_call: TRBV5-5; clone_size: -; cdr3_aa: ASSLDGGSPYNSPLH
v_call: TRBV3-1/TRBV3-2; clone_size: -; cdr3_aa: ASSPTRVDWPLINTEAF
v_call: TRBV29-1; clone_size: -; cdr3_aa: SVERGLGDHYNEQF
v_call: TRBV5-4; clone_size: -; cdr3_aa: ASSLVGTEIGSGYT
v_call: TRBV19; clone_size: -; cdr3_aa: ASSIDRGGREDNEQF
v_call: TRBV6-5; clone_size: -; cdr3_aa: ASRRGAGETQY
v_call: TRBV30; clone_size: -; cdr3_aa: AWSVIDRPDQPQH
v_call: TRBV18; clone_size: -; cdr3_aa: ASSSTPNTEAF
v_call: TRBV6-6; clone_size: -; cdr3_aa: ASSRTANNEKLF
v_call: TRBV9; clone_size: -; cdr3_aa: ASSVARALSPLH
v_call: TRBV7-9; clone_size: -; cdr3_aa: ASRGPFRTDTQY
v_call: TRBV4-1; clone_size: -; cdr3_aa: ASSQDGGKETQY
v_call: TRBV18; clone_size: -; cdr3_aa: ASSPGHRTMSYT
v_call: TRBV19; clone_size: -; cdr3_aa: ASSVSSTYNEQF
v_call: TRBV27; clone_size: -; cdr3_aa: ASSLGLGELAYEQY
v_call: TRBV5-1; clone_size: -; cdr3_aa: ASSLAGRGTDTQY
v_call: TRBV9; clone_size: -; cdr3_aa: ASSVRRVPASNSPLH
v_call: TRBV29-1; clone_size: -; cdr3_aa: SVDTSGTHNEQF
v_call: TRBV12-3/TRBV12-4; clone_size: once; cdr3_aa: ASSFGETQY
v_call: TRBV6-2/TRBV6-3; clone_size: -; cdr3_aa: ASSRSGVRGAF
v_call: TRBV9; clone_size: -; cdr3_aa: ASSVSSVGQPQH
v_call: TRBV7-2; clone_size: -; cdr3_aa: ASSQSGPAGVSYEQY
v_call: TRBV10-3; clone_size: -; cdr3_aa: AIGVTSVEQF
v_call: TRBV2; clone_size: -; cdr3_aa: ASSEYHGYEQY
v_call: TRBV7-9; clone_size: -; cdr3_aa: ASSLRENRGTDTQY
v_call: TRBV5-1; clone_size: -; cdr3_aa: ASSLAPDREGGYT
v_call: TRBV5-6; clone_size: -; cdr3_aa: ASSPRGTFTFT
v_call: TRBV10-3; clone_size: -; cdr3_aa: AIRYEGLTGNTIY
v_call: TRBV11-1; clone_size: -; cdr3_aa: ASSLDRVGSDTGYT
v_call: TRBV28; clone_size: -; cdr3_aa: ASKLAGAAGDTQY
v_call: TRBV28; clone_size: -; cdr3_aa: ASSLSGEQF